This T cell receptor beta chain stems from a study of post-analysis software for immune sequencing data. Study as a whole: Several disease courses (relapsing-remitting, secondary progressive and progressive-relapsing) of multiple sclerosis were included.

Study-wide results and limits: Patients with multiple sclerosis recorded significantly lower normalized Chao1 diversity than controls, the study found. About five TRBV segments, including TRBV5-6, TRBV5-1 and TRBV20-1, were more frequent in patients than controls.

On this clonotype: Its antigen is still unknown. A much more abundant neighbour one base away suggests this may be a read error.

Presence of unique molecular identifiers characterized the TCR beta cDNA libraries. TCRdb re-called the PCR reads with MiXCR, one entry per CDR3 protein. Of 380,000 or so distinct CDR3 sequences listed, about a third are singletons. CDR3 length: 15 amino acids. V was pared by 5 bases and J by 1 base, with 8 bases of the junction left unmatched. CDR1 SQVTM and CDR2 ANQGSEA come from the germline V gene. This clonotype originated in a girl between 10 and 17 years old with multiple sclerosis. Specimen: blood. The chain carries TRBV29-1 and TRBJ2-7; 10 nucleotides line up with TRBD1. CDR3 nucleotide sequence: TGCAGCGTTACTACCAGGGACAGGGGTTCCTACGAGCAGTACTTC. This translates into CSVTTRDRGSYEQYF.